These 17 T cell receptor beta chains were sequenced from one sample in a study of CD8+ T cells in alopecia areata. Following extraction, RNA underwent reverse transcription to cDNA, which served as the sequencing template. Libraries were prepared by immunoSEQ multiplex PCR; TCRdb keeps only in-frame clonotypes and omits some of them. The profile shows 60,000 to 90,000 clones, about 71% of them singletons. Stated treatment: oral pan-JAK inhibitor, 5-10 mg twice daily. Sequenced here: CD8+ T cells sorted from blood, sampled at week 24, from a patient treated with tofacitinib. These receptors came from a human donor with alopecia areata.

The chain employs TRBV29-1 and TRBJ2-1; D not certain. Per the germline V gene, CDR1 is SQVTM and CDR2 is ANQGSEA. Trimming left V 8 bases short and J 6 bases short, with 17 bases between. This CDR3 contains 13 residues. Here the CDR3 DNA reads TGCAGCCCGGTTGAGGTCCCAGGCAATGAGCAGTTCTTC. It translates to CSPVEVPGNEQFF.

The chain is built from TRBV30 and TRBJ1-5; 8 bases map to TRBD1. CDR1 is GTSNPN and CDR2 is SVGIG in the germline V gene (reference sequence). The CDR3 length is 18 residues. V shed 4 bases, J shed 1 base, and the junction held 15 bases outside the gene matches. The CDR3: CAWNPRTGMGLSNQPQHF. CDR3 nucleotides: TGTGCCTGGAACCCTAGGACAGGGATGGGATTGAGCAATCAGCCCCAGCATTTT.

This clone was counted between two and nine times. This chain links TRBV7-3 with TRBJ2-2; the match to TRBD2 covers 10 bases. The CDR3 has 19 amino acids. CDR1 is SGHTA and CDR2 is FQGTGA in the germline V gene. V shed 2 bases and J 3 bases; nucleotides not matched to a gene: 12. CDR3 in DNA: TGTGCCAGCAGCTTATTGGGGCTAGCGGGAGTCAAGGACACCGGGGAGCTGTTTTTT. Translated, it gives CASSLLGLAGVKDTGELFF.

The J gene is TRBJ2-7, the V gene TRBV5-1; D gene ambiguous. The CDR3 totals 13 residues. CDR1 SGHRS and CDR2 YFSETQ come from the germline V gene. V lost 0 bases and J 2 bases, leaving 6 bases between the germline ends. CDR3 residues: CASSLDRTYEQYF. The CDR3 DNA follows: TGCGCCAGCAGCTTGGACAGAACCTACGAGCAGTACTTC.

Note on this clone: The same CDR3 arises from other DNA sequences in this sample as well. The chain employs TRBV27 and TRBJ1-1, with D uncertain. The V and J ends lost 3 bases and 1 base respectively, with 6 bases between them. CDR3 size: 13 residues. CDR1 MNHEY and CDR2 SMNVEV come from the germline V gene (reference sequence). The CDR3 nucleotides are TGTGCCAGCAGTTTGGCGGGGAACACTGAAGCTTTCTTT. Protein sequence: CASSLAGNTEAFF.

This chain uses TRBV28 with TRBJ2-5; D gene ambiguous. V was shortened by 6 bases and J by 6 bases, with 20 bases between the two germline ends. The CDR3 is 15 residues long. Germline CDR1 MDHEN, CDR2 SYDVKM. In nucleotides, the CDR3 is TGTGCCAGCAGACGACGGTGGTGGGGTCCAAAGACCCAGTACTTC. Translated: CASRRRWWGPKTQYF.

This chain joins TRBV12-2 and TRBJ1-1. TRBV12-2 is assigned pseudogene status. There are 13 residues in the CDR3. CDR3 loop: CASRLGENTEAFF. The CDR3 DNA reads as TGTGCAAGTCGCTTAGGAGAGAACACTGAAGCTTTCTTT.

The chain employs TRBV19 and TRBJ1-1, with D tentatively TRBD1 (5 bases). This CDR3 is built from 14 residues. With 2 bases removed from V and 3 bases from J, the gap between germline ends came to 10 bases. Per germline, CDR1 LNHDA and CDR2 SQIVND (reference sequence). The CDR3 loop reads CASSIPAGHTEAFF. The CDR3 coding sequence is TGTGCCAGTAGTATACCCGCAGGGCACACTGAAGCTTTCTTT.

This rearrangement joins TRBV7-2 to TRBJ2-4; D not resolved. Trimming pared 5 bases from V and 0 bases from J, leaving 11 bases between. Germline values: CDR1 SGHTA, CDR2 FQGNSA. The CDR3 has 15 residues. Written as DNA, the CDR3 is TGTGCCAGCAGCCCGAGGACCGAAGCCAAAAACATTCAGTACTTC. Translating gives CASSPRTEAKNIQYF.

The chain employs TRBV5-1 and TRBJ1-2; D unclear. CDR3 size: 13 residues. Germline V gene lookup returns CDR1 SGHRS and CDR2 YFSETQ. Trimming stripped 2 bases from V and 0 bases from J, with 5 bases between. The DNA for the CDR3 is TGCGCCAGCAGCTTACAGACTAACTATGGCTACACCTTC. Its protein product is CASSLQTNYGYTF.

The chain recombines TRBV2 with TRBJ2-7; D is possibly TRBD1 or TRBD2 (5 bases each). V was cut by 4 bases and J by 0 bases, with 10 bases left in between. CDR3 length equals 14 residues. Per germline, CDR1 SNHLY and CDR2 FYNNEI. The CDR3 region is CASSAGPSSYEQYF. In DNA, the CDR3 is TGTGCCAGCAGTGCGGGACCGAGCTCCTACGAGCAGTACTTC.

This clone was found a few times. V is TRBV4-3 and J is TRBJ1-2, with TRBD1 matching 9 bases. This CDR3 is 14 amino acids long. V lost 4 bases to trimming and J lost 6 bases; unmatched junction nucleotides: 6. From germline, CDR1 is LGHNA and CDR2 YSLEER. The CDR3 loop is CASSPGQGRDGYTF. CDR3 sequence (DNA): TGCGCCAGCAGCCCTGGACAGGGGAGGGATGGCTACACCTTC.

J is TRBJ2-1 and V is TRBV30, with D unclear. There are 12 residues in the CDR3. Germline CDR1 and CDR2: GTSNPN and SVGIG (reference sequence). V lost 5 bases and J 0 bases, leaving 5 bases between the germline ends. As DNA, the CDR3 is TGTGCCTGGGCGCCCTCCTACAATGAGCAGTTCTTC. Translation: CAWAPSYNEQFF.

The V call is TRBV7-9, the J call TRBJ2-1; a weak D match, TRBD1 (6 bases). V lost 5 bases and J lost 7, with 9 bases in between. This CDR3 contains 12 residues. Germline V CDR1 and CDR2: SEHNR, FQNEAQ (reference sequence). CDR3 sequence: CASSQQGNEQFF. CDR3 coding DNA: TGTGCCAGCAGCCAACAGGGTAATGAGCAGTTCTTC.

The genes are TRBV18 and TRBJ2-7; 8 nucleotides line up with TRBD1. The CDR3 totals 16 residues. Looked up from germline, CDR1 is KGHSH and CDR2 is LQKENI. The V gene end was trimmed by 4 bases and the J gene end by 4 bases; junction bases not matched to a gene: 12. CDR3 residues: CASSQPRTGIWYEQYF. As DNA, the CDR3 is TGTGCCAGCTCACAACCCCGGACAGGGATATGGTACGAGCAGTACTTC.

This clone appeared many times. The chain has TRBV28 and TRBJ2-6, with D hard to call. V was cut by 5 bases and J by 2 bases, with 10 bases left in between. Germline assignment: CDR1 MDHEN and CDR2 SYDVKM. This CDR3 spans 15 amino acids. CDR3 residues: CASSPTPTGANVLTF. The CDR3 DNA sequence: TGTGCCAGCAGTCCGACTCCCACTGGGGCCAACGTCCTGACTTTC.

The chain carries TRBV23-1 and TRBJ2-7; D is possibly TRBD2 (5 bases). TRBV23-1 is designated an ORF whose function remains uncertain. The CDR3 loop spans 15 amino acids. Trimming left V 6 bases short and J 3 bases short, with 18 bases between. The DNA of the CDR3 is TGCGCCAGCAGCCAAGGCGTCACGGGGTTCTACGAGCAGTACTTC. Its translation: CASSQGVTGFYEQYF.